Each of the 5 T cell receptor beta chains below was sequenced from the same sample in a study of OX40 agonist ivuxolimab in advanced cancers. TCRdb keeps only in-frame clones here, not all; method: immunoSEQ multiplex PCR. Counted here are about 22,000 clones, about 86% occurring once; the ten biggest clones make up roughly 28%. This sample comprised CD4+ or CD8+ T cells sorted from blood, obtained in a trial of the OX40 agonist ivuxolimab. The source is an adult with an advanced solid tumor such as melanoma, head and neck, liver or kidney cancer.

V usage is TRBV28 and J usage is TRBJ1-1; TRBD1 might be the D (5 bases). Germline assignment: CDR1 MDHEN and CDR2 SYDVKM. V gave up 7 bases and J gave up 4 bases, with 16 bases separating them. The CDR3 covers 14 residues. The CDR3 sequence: CASKDSLRATEAFF. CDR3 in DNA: TGTGCCAGCAAAGACAGCCTCCGCGCCACTGAAGCTTTCTTT.

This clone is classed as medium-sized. DNA of the CDR3: TGTGCCAGCAGCTTAGATCGACTAGCGGCGTTAAGTGAGCAGTTCTTC. It yields the protein CASSLDRLAALSEQFF. V gene TRBV11-3 combines with J gene TRBJ2-1; 9 bases fit TRBD2. Germline V gene lookup returns CDR1 SGHNT and CDR2 YENEEA. This CDR3 region has 16 residues. Trimming took 0 bases from V and 9 from J; bases not matched to a gene: 9. The full variable domain, in which reference TRBV11-3 and TRBJ2-1 provide the parts outside the CDR3, is EAGVVQSPRYKIIEKKQPVAFWCNPISGHNTLYWYLQNLGQGPELLIRYENEEAVDDSQLPKDRFSAERLKGVDSTLKIQPAELGDSAVYLCASSLDRLAALSEQFFGPGTRLTVL.

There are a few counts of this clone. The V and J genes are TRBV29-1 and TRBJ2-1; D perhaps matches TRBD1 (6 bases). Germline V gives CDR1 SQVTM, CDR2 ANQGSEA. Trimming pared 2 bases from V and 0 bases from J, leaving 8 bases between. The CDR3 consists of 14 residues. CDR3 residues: CSVEQDSSYNEQFF. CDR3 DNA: TGCAGCGTTGAACAGGACAGCTCCTACAATGAGCAGTTCTTC.

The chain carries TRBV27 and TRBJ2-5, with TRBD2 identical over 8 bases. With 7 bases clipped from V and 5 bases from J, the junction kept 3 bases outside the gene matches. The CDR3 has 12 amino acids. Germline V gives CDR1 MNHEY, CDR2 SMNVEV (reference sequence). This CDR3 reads CASTSGGETQYF. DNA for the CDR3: TGTGCCAGCACCTCGGGGGGGGAGACCCAGTACTTC.

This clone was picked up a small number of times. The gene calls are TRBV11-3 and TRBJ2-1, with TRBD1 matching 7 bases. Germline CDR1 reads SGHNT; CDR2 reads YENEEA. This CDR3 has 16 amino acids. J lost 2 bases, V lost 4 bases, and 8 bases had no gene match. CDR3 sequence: CASSSPNRGAYNEQFF. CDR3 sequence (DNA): TGTGCCAGCAGCTCACCCAACAGGGGCGCCTACAATGAGCAGTTCTTC.